This paragraph reports one TCR beta chain. The antigen is not known. The PCR made use of 60 Vbeta and 13 Jbeta primers. The assay was immunoSEQ multiplex PCR, and TCRdb's table has in-frame clones only and misses some. The sample gives about 140,000 clones, about 82% of which show up once; about 3.4% is in the top ten. The V end was cut by 6 bases, the J end by 2 bases, with 8 bases between. The CDR3 loop spans 14 amino acids. Looked up from germline, CDR1 is MDHEN and CDR2 is SYDVKM. These data come from a study of cytomegalovirus exposure and HLA in healthy donors. The study's findings and limits: Some TCR beta chains (roughly 150 of them) were listed as cytomegalovirus-associated. In a later analysis, TCR beta V- and J-gene trimming showed a link to a missense DCLRE1C variant. Later analysis reportedly placed an Asian-associated ancestry cluster below the roughly 680-donor mean in N-insertions.

V usage is TRBV28 and J usage is TRBJ2-6; D is ambiguous. This receptor was identified in a male donor in good health and CMV-seronegative. Sequencing used PBMCs. The CDR3: CASSYNTGANVLTF. In DNA, the CDR3 is TGTGCCAGCAGCTATAATACTGGGGCCAACGTCCTGACTTTC.